These T cell receptor beta chains were read from a single sample in a study of beta chain features in type 1 diabetes. Using immunoSEQ multiplex PCR, the repertoire was profiled, and TCRdb retains in-frame clones only, with some absent. This sample has about 340,000 clones, with about 13% found just once. The sequenced material came from naive CD4+ T cells from blood. All receptors come from a young woman with type 1 diabetes. Both conserved end residues are part of each CDR3. A D gene is named only where the DNA matches it firmly. Not all rows give a size; the values are once, few, many and, for expanded clones, a class.

CDR3aa: CASSPRSNGDTEAFF; CDR3nt: TGTGCCAGCTCACCGCGATCCAACGGGGACACTGAAGCTTTCTTT; d_gene: NA; v_gene: TRBV18; abundance: NA; j_gene: TRBJ1-1
CDR3aa: CASRPGGWTDTQYF; CDR3nt: TGTGCCAGCAGACCAGGGGGTTGGACAGATACGCAGTATTTT; d_gene: TRBD1; v_gene: TRBV2; abundance: NA; j_gene: TRBJ2-3
CDR3aa: CASSPRGPRGSTDTQYF; CDR3nt: TGTGCCAGCAGCCCCCGTGGGCCTAGGGGTTCTACAGATACGCAGTATTTT; d_gene: NA; v_gene: TRBV7-9; abundance: NA; j_gene: TRBJ2-3
CDR3aa: CASSLGQGYDQPQHF; CDR3nt: TGTGCCAGCAGTTTAGGTCAGGGGTACGATCAGCCCCAGCATTTT; d_gene: NA; v_gene: TRBV28; abundance: few; j_gene: TRBJ1-5
CDR3aa: CASSLRQKGEKLFF; CDR3nt: TGCGCCAGCAGCTTACGACAAAAGGGGGAAAAACTGTTTTTT; d_gene: NA; v_gene: TRBV5-1; abundance: NA; j_gene: TRBJ1-4
CDR3aa: CASSSGRQSLTGEKLFF; CDR3nt: TGTGCCAGCAGCTCCGGGAGACAGTCGTTAACTGGGGAAAAACTGTTTTTT; d_gene: NA; v_gene: TRBV11-2; abundance: NA; j_gene: TRBJ1-4
CDR3aa: CASSSHDRARGNQPQHF; CDR3nt: TGTGCCAGCAGCAGCCACGACAGGGCGCGAGGCAATCAGCCCCAGCATTTT; d_gene: TRBD1; v_gene: TRBV7-2; abundance: NA; j_gene: TRBJ1-5
CDR3aa: CASSLVDDRPGTEAFF; CDR3nt: TGTGCCAGCAGCTTAGTAGATGACCGTCCCGGGACTGAAGCTTTCTTT; d_gene: NA; v_gene: TRBV11-2; abundance: NA; j_gene: TRBJ1-1
CDR3aa: CAWTHSGNTIYF; CDR3nt: TGTGCCTGGACACACTCTGGAAACACCATATATTTT; d_gene: NA; v_gene: TRBV30; abundance: few; j_gene: TRBJ1-3
CDR3aa: CASSFSELAGGPTSYEQYF; CDR3nt: TGCGCCAGCAGTTTCTCAGAGCTAGCGGGAGGGCCGACCTCCTACGAGCAGTACTTC; d_gene: TRBD2; v_gene: TRBV10-2; abundance: few; j_gene: TRBJ2-7
CDR3aa: CASGGRAPDTQYF; CDR3nt: TGTGCCAGCGGGGGGAGAGCCCCAGATACGCAGTATTTT; d_gene: NA; v_gene: TRBV6-5; abundance: few; j_gene: TRBJ2-3
CDR3aa: CASSFGGGNTIYF; CDR3nt: TGTGCCAGCAGCTTTGGCGGGGGAAACACCATATATTTT; d_gene: NA; v_gene: TRBV7-2; abundance: NA; j_gene: TRBJ1-3
CDR3aa: CASSLESGRKTEAFF; CDR3nt: TGCGCCAGCAGCTTGGAGTCAGGGAGGAAAACTGAAGCTTTCTTT; d_gene: NA; v_gene: TRBV5-1; abundance: NA; j_gene: TRBJ1-1